The 2 T cell receptor beta chains listed next were all sequenced from one sample in a study of shared clonotypes between healthy human individuals (dated by TCRdb to 2018 to 2020). CD8 naive samples consisted of CD45RO-negative cells that were positively selected for CCR7, yielding a CD45RA+CCR7+ population without TemRA cells. The method behind the library was the immunoSEQ multiplex PCR assay. TCRdb re-hosts the immuneACCESS table, in-frame sequences only. Its copies lack some clones; in the studies checked, an unresolved V gene accounts for under half of them, and the cause for the rest is not known. Present in this sample are about 590,000 clones, just under 97% of which were seen just once. The ten biggest clones cover 0.11% of the sample. The sequenced sample was naive CD8+ T cells sorted from blood. Read against the paper, the sample's cell subset or site label means: CD45RA+CCR7+. Receptors were obtained from a woman aged 25 to 39 in good health.

The chain couples TRBV6-1 to TRBJ2-2, with 8 bases identical to TRBD1. The germline CDR1 and CDR2 sequences are MNHNS and SASEGT. The V and J ends lost 2 bases and 4 bases, in that order; junction bases with no gene match: 6. The CDR3 extends over 16 amino acids. CDR3 protein: CASSEYGTGGTGELFF. The CDR3 DNA sequence: TGTGCCAGCAGTGAATATGGGACAGGTGGCACCGGGGAGCTGTTTTTT.

The V gene is TRBV5-8, the J gene TRBJ2-1; D unresolved. The CDR3 has 15 residues. Per germline, CDR1 SGHTS and CDR2 YDEGEE. Trimming cost V 0 bases and J 3 bases, with 10 bases left between them. The CDR3 here is CASSLATTIYNEQFF. DNA of the CDR3: TGTGCCAGCAGCTTGGCCACTACCATCTACAATGAGCAGTTCTTC. Full variable domain (outside the CDR3, taken from reference TRBV5-8 and TRBJ2-1): EAGVTQSPTHLIKTRGQQATLRCSPISGHTSVYWYQQALGLGLQFLLWYDEGEERNRGNFPPRFSGRQFPNYSSELNVNALELEDSALYLCASSLATTIYNEQFFGPGTRLTVL.